This record covers a single TCR beta chain. Its target antigen remains unknown. The sample holds no much larger clone one base away, and base qualities are not on file. These data are taken from a study of T-cell reconstitution after alpha-beta-depleted transplantation in children (dated by TCRdb to about 2016). Describing the broader study: Using TCR repertoire profiling, the study followed T-cell immune reconstitution in a quantitative way in children after TCRalphabeta/CD19-depleted allogeneic hematopoietic cell transplantation.

Per the germline V gene, MDHEN is the CDR1 and SYDVKM is the CDR2. Measured from the cysteine to the phenylalanine, the CDR3 is 14 residues long. Only the CDR3 part of the read is kept: 42 bases, read in frame from the first base. V lost 4 bases and J lost 4 bases, and the count of bases not matched to a germline gene is 4. Receptors were amplified or captured by PCR. Sequencer: Illumina HiSeq 2500. Molecular barcoding was employed in the preparation of TCR libraries, with unique molecular identifiers being used to normalize TCRbeta repertoire quantification. The public reads were reprocessed in TCRdb via fastp at Q25 and MiXCR, keeping in-frame beta chains. Rows matching on CDR3 protein sequence are summarized as one entry with the most common DNA and genes. Here the sample has approximately 590,000 distinct CDR3 sequences; over 9.5% occur a single time. The leading ten clones occupy 4% to 5% of the sample.

The chain uses TRBV28 and TRBJ1-2; the central 9 bases match TRBD1. The clonotype was recovered from a human donor who donated a stem cell graft to a child with acute myeloid leukemia. The source material was PBMCs from the stem cell graft donor, sampled from the stem cell graft. The sequenced DNA is TGTGCCAGCAGTTACGACAGGGGGTTCTATGGCTACACCTTC. The resulting protein is CASSYDRGFYGYTF.